This TCR beta chain comes out of a study of T-cell reconstitution after alpha-beta-depleted transplantation in children. Study-wide results and caveats: After one year, T-cell counts and TCRbeta diversity mostly came from new T cells.

It was with unique molecular identifiers that the TCRbeta library was prepared. A single record per CDR3 protein comes from TCRdb applying MiXCR to the PCR reads. The repertoire consists of around 490,000 distinct CDR3 sequences, with over 10% occurring once and the leading ten covering 11% to 15%. Germline CDR1 is SGHKS and CDR2 is YYEKEE (reference sequence). The V end was cut by 2 bases, the J end by 2 bases, with 13 bases between. This CDR3 has 15 residues. This clonotype has more than one count but fewer than ten. Its antigen is still unknown. The sequencing used PBMCs, mostly from graft donor cells, collected 180 days after TCRalphabeta/CD19-depleted stem cell transplant. The genes are TRBV5-5 and TRBJ1-2; D not certain. The sequence was obtained from a female patient between 2 and 15 years old who had a stem cell transplant for aplastic anemia, so the T cells may come from the graft donor. In DNA, the CDR3 is TGTGCCAGCAGCTTATCTGGAGGGAGGAACTATGGCTACACCTTC. Protein sequence: CASSLSGGRNYGYTF.